This T cell receptor (beta chain) is drawn from a study of graft-versus-host responses after intestinal transplantation. Notes on the study in general: Circulating GvH clones peaking coincided with falling HvG clones soon after transplant. Recipient marrow harbored GvH clones, some of which surfaced first in ileum or blood.

J was trimmed by 4 bases and V by 7 bases; bases with no gene match: 7. The CDR3 runs 13 residues. Germline-derived CDR1 and CDR2 are SQVTM and ANQGSEA. Some clones are missing from TCRdb's copy, which holds only in-frame ones; the method was immunoSEQ multiplex PCR. The sample includes about 120,000 clones, about 95% seen only once; the top ten take 2.5% to 3.5%. A note on this clone: Its antigen remains unknown.

The receptor was derived from a human donor who received an intestinal transplant. J is TRBJ1-1 and V is TRBV29-1; 9 nucleotides line up with TRBD1. The starting material was unstimulated CD8+ T cells sorted from spleen or lymph node cells, obtained before intestinal transplant. CDR3: CSGADRGGTEAFF. The CDR3 bases are TGCAGCGGTGCGGACAGGGGCGGCACTGAAGCTTTCTTT.